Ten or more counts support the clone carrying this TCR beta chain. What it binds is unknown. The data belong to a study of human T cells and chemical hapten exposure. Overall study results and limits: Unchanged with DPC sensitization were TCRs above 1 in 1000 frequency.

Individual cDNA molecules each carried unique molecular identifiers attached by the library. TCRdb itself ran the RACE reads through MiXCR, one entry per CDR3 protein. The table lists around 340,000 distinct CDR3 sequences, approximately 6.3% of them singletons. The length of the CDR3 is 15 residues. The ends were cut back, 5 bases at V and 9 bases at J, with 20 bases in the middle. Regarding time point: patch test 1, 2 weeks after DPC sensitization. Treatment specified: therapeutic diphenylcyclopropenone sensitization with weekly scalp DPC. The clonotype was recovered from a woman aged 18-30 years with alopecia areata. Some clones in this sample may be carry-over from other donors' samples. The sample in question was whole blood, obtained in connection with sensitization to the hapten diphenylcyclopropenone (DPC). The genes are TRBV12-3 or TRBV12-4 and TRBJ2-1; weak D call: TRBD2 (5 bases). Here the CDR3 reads CASSLTTSPASEQFF. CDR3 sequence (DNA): TGTGCCAGCAGTCTGACTACATCCCCTGCCAGTGAGCAGTTCTTC.